This T cell receptor beta chain was retrieved from a study of Ad26.COV2.S vaccination and SARS-CoV-2 variants (dated by TCRdb to the early 2020s). Background for the entire study: Donors in the vaccine arm were drawn from COV1001, a phase I-IIa trial of Ad26.COV2.S in healthy adults that was multicentre, randomized, double-blind and placebo-controlled. Ad26.COV2.S was administered intramuscularly at 5 x 10^10 or 1 x 10^11 viral particles, either as a single shot or as two shots given 56 days apart. Sequencing of the TCRbeta repertoire served to evaluate the specificity and breadth of SARS-CoV-2-reactive T cell receptors following Ad26.COV2.S vaccination. A total of some 30 samples were included in the TCR-sequenced set, comprising around 19 Ad26.COV2.S vaccine recipients, 5 placebo recipients and 8 SARS-CoV-2 convalescent individuals. Trial participants were randomized into five groups of five, in which low-dose or high-dose Ad26.COV2.S was given once or twice, or placebo was given on both occasions. Investigators did not know the trial group allocation while performing experiments and assessing outcomes. Results and caveats for the whole study, not just this receptor: Substantial breadth of spike-specific CD8+ and CD4+ T cell responses was reported after vaccination. Vaccine and placebo recipients had comparable non-spike TCR breadth, which fits with the vaccine containing only spike. The study lacked the statistical power to compare responses across vaccine doses or regimens. Compared with placebo recipients, Ad26.COV2.S recipients showed higher spike-specific TCR breadth (P = 0.0014). It was noted by the authors that total T cell responses may have been underestimated by the TCR breadth and depth analyses.

This specimen's treatment or condition label, interpreted: around 19 received Ad26.COV2.S at low or high dose, single or two shots; roughly 5 received placebo; per-sample allocation not given. Repertoires of vaccine and placebo recipients were sequenced from samples collected on day 63 after the first injection. Cohort 1b enrolled some 25 adults aged 18-55 years at a single site in Boston, USA, between 29 July and 7 August 2020. As a vaccine, Ad26.COV2.S was a replication-incompetent adenovirus type 26 vector that expressed a prefusion-stabilized SARS-CoV-2 spike protein derived from the original Wuhan strain. CDR1 and CDR2, per the germline V gene (reference sequence), are LGHDT and YNNKEL. Trimming costs V 8 bases and J 1 base, and their ends lie 11 bases apart. Counted from cysteine to phenylalanine, this CDR3 has 13 amino acids. Here the CDR3 DNA is all that survives: 39 bases in frame from base 1.

The immunoSEQ Assay was used to sequence TCRbeta CDR3 regions. After extraction, genomic DNA underwent amplification by bias-controlled multiplex PCR, followed by high-throughput sequencing. On the authors' methods: Collapsing and filtering of sequences were performed to quantify the absolute abundance of each unique TCRbeta CDR3 region. T cell fraction was estimated by normalizing TCRbeta template counts to usable DNA, which was measured by amplifying reference genes present in all nucleated cells. Repertoire TCRs were annotated as SARS-CoV-2-specific by exact matching of V gene, CDR3 amino acid sequence and J gene to a known reactive TCR set. The reference SARS-CoV-2 TCR set was obtained from MIRA and was filtered for enrichment in COVID-19-positive ImmuneCODE repertoires, whereby public or cross-reactive TCRs were removed. Using the MIRA antigens, annotated TCRs were further analysed by specific ORF or by position within an ORF. Depth was the summed frequency of annotated unique rearrangements, while breadth was defined as annotated unique rearrangements over total unique productive rearrangements. Two-sided Wilcoxon rank-sum tests were applied when comparing TCR breadth between groups. TCRdb obtained this table from immuneACCESS and retained in-frame rearrangements with V and J assigned. These tables miss some clones; where compared with another copy, unresolved V genes account for less than half of the shortfall, and the remainder is unexplained. V, J and clone size are those of that table, while D and trimming were read from the DNA. For this sample there are roughly 680,000 clones; 89% appear just once. The biggest ten clones account for about 1.5% of the sample.

For this clone: What antigen it recognizes has not been identified. Base qualities are missing; no much larger clone stands one base away.

The sample in question was peripheral blood, obtained in a trial of Ad26.COV2.S vaccine versus placebo. The V and J genes are TRBV3-1 (or the pseudogene TRBV3-2) and TRBJ2-5; no D segment can be confidently identified. This TCR came from a person aged 18 to 59 who received the Ad26.COV2.S COVID-19 vaccine or a placebo. The nucleotides read TGTGCCAGCGAAGAGAGGTTCCAAGAGACCCAGTACTTC. This codes for CASEERFQETQYF.